This T cell receptor beta chain was profiled in a study of T cells in Graves' hyperthyroidism and ophthalmopathy. Study results and limitations: In blood, most of the thyroid clonotypes expanded above 0.001 were also present. Ophthalmopathy, as predicted by the model, came a median 6.5 months after the prediction.

A word on this clonotype: What it binds is unknown.

Uncontrolled infection, other autoimmune disease, pregnancy or lactation disqualified patients from enrolment. Per the germline V gene, CDR1 is MGHRA and CDR2 is YSYEKL. The CDR3 consists of 19 residues. The V segment lost 1 base and the J segment 2 bases; nucleotides outside the gene matches: 13. Amplified TCR beta CDR3 regions came from RNA transcripts. The HTBI primer set served for first-round RT-PCR of the TCR CDR3. TCRdb redid the calling of the multiplex PCR reads with MiXCR, one entry per CDR3 protein. The table shows more than 500,000 distinct CDR3 sequences, with 46% occurring only once. This TCR came from an adult woman with Graves' disease, either hyperthyroidism or ophthalmopathy (not recorded which). Sequencing was performed on peripheral blood or thyroid tissue (not recorded which). The chain couples TRBV4-1 to TRBJ1-1; 10 bases are shared with TRBD1. The CDR3 sequence is CASSQVLFARTGGNTEAFF. CDR3 in DNA: TGCGCCAGCAGCCAAGTATTGTTTGCCCGGACAGGGGGAAACACTGAAGCTTTCTTT.